These T cell receptor beta chains were read from a single sample in a study of blood T cell repertoires in COVID-19. Profiled with immunoSEQ multiplex PCR; TCRdb holds only in-frame clones, not every one. The sample records roughly 200,000 clones, about 75% being singletons. The specimen sequenced was peripheral blood. The receptors were sampled from a woman aged 50 to 60 with active or convalescent COVID-19. Both conserved end residues are part of each CDR3. Fields, in order: clone size, J gene, D gene, V gene, CDR3 protein, CDR3 DNA. D genes are given only for firm matches. For some rows the clone size is stated as once, few or many, or as a class when expanded; others skip it.

clone size: -; J gene: TRBJ1-5; D gene: TRBD1; V gene: TRBV19; CDR3 protein: CASSATGSHQPQHF; CDR3 DNA: TGTGCCAGTAGTGCGACAGGGTCACATCAGCCCCAGCATTTT
clone size: -; J gene: TRBJ1-1; D gene: -; V gene: TRBV28; CDR3 protein: CASIDIYRGNTEAFF; CDR3 DNA: TGTGCCAGCATAGATATCTATAGGGGGAACACTGAAGCTTTCTTT
clone size: -; J gene: TRBJ1-2; D gene: -; V gene: TRBV2; CDR3 protein: CASSIRVDYGYTF; CDR3 DNA: TGTGCCAGCAGTATCCGGGTGGACTATGGCTACACCTTC
clone size: -; J gene: TRBJ2-3; D gene: -; V gene: TRBV9; CDR3 protein: CASDNLSTDTQYF; CDR3 DNA: TGTGCCAGCGACAACCTTAGCACAGATACGCAGTATTTT
clone size: -; J gene: TRBJ2-1; D gene: TRBD2; V gene: TRBV11-3; CDR3 protein: CASSLRGVDDNEQFF; CDR3 DNA: TGTGCCAGCAGCTTACGGGGGGTGGATGACAATGAGCAGTTCTTC
clone size: once; J gene: TRBJ1-2; D gene: -; V gene: TRBV10-3; CDR3 protein: CAISFGGNYGYTF; CDR3 DNA: TGTGCCATCAGCTTCGGAGGCAACTATGGCTACACCTTC
clone size: -; J gene: TRBJ2-1; D gene: TRBD2; V gene: TRBV7-8; CDR3 protein: CASSPSGRALSEQFF; CDR3 DNA: TGTGCCAGCAGTCCTAGCGGGAGGGCCCTTTCTGAGCAGTTCTTC
clone size: -; J gene: TRBJ1-5; D gene: TRBD1; V gene: TRBV19; CDR3 protein: CASSIRQGGRSNSNQPQHF; CDR3 DNA: TGTGCCAGTAGTATACGACAGGGGGGTCGCTCTAATAGCAATCAGCCCCAGCATTTT
clone size: -; J gene: TRBJ1-4; D gene: -; V gene: TRBV5-1; CDR3 protein: CASSLGQGDEKLFF; CDR3 DNA: TGCGCCAGCAGCTTGGGCCAGGGCGATGAAAAACTGTTTTTT
clone size: once; J gene: TRBJ1-4; D gene: -; V gene: TRBV28; CDR3 protein: CASSFLDWGQGEKLFF; CDR3 DNA: TGTGCCAGCAGTTTTCTAGACTGGGGGCAGGGGGAAAAACTGTTTTTT
clone size: -; J gene: TRBJ1-3; D gene: -; V gene: TRBV2; CDR3 protein: CASSAGGPATKNTIYF; CDR3 DNA: TGTGCCAGCAGCGCCGGCGGGCCGGCGACGAAAAACACCATATATTTT
clone size: -; J gene: TRBJ1-4; D gene: TRBD1; V gene: TRBV27; CDR3 protein: CASSLSGQGSNEKLFF; CDR3 DNA: TGTGCCAGCAGTTTATCGGGACAGGGGTCTAATGAAAAACTGTTTTTT
clone size: few; J gene: TRBJ2-2; D gene: -; V gene: TRBV28; CDR3 protein: CASRSGTGELFF; CDR3 DNA: TGTGCCAGCAGGTCGGGCACCGGGGAGCTGTTTTTT
clone size: few; J gene: TRBJ1-5; D gene: TRBD1; V gene: TRBV24-1; CDR3 protein: CATSPGPLTGGKVRNQPQHF; CDR3 DNA: TGTGCCACCAGTCCCGGGCCCCTGACAGGGGGCAAGGTAAGAAATCAGCCCCAGCATTTT
clone size: -; J gene: TRBJ1-5; D gene: -; V gene: TRBV28; CDR3 protein: CASSLSGGGSNQPQHF; CDR3 DNA: TGTGCCAGCAGTTTATCGGGGGGAGGGAGCAATCAGCCCCAGCATTTT
clone size: -; J gene: TRBJ1-2; D gene: -; V gene: TRBV15; CDR3 protein: CATSRDKRIAGYGYTF; CDR3 DNA: TGTGCCACCAGCAGAGATAAAAGAATAGCGGGGTATGGCTACACCTTC
clone size: few; J gene: TRBJ2-3; D gene: TRBD1; V gene: TRBV24-1; CDR3 protein: CATSEDRGGATDTQYF; CDR3 DNA: TGTGCCACCAGTGAGGACAGGGGAGGGGCCACAGATACGCAGTATTTT
clone size: -; J gene: TRBJ1-3; D gene: -; V gene: TRBV5-4; CDR3 protein: CASSYDSSGNTIYF; CDR3 DNA: TGTGCCAGCAGCTATGACAGCTCTGGAAACACCATATATTTT
clone size: many; J gene: TRBJ2-1; D gene: TRBD1; V gene: TRBV3-1/TRBV3-2; CDR3 protein: CASSQAGGSYNEQFF; CDR3 DNA: TGTGCCAGCAGCCAGGCAGGGGGTTCCTACAATGAGCAGTTCTTC
clone size: -; J gene: TRBJ1-1; D gene: TRBD1; V gene: TRBV6-2/TRBV6-3; CDR3 protein: CASSYSPRTGFSAFF; CDR3 DNA: TGTGCCAGCAGTTACTCGCCCCGGACAGGTTTCTCGGCTTTCTTT
clone size: -; J gene: TRBJ2-2; D gene: TRBD2; V gene: TRBV9; CDR3 protein: CASSNTRGGTNTGELFF; CDR3 DNA: TGTGCCAGCAGCAACACCCGGGGGGGGACGAACACCGGGGAGCTGTTTTTT
clone size: -; J gene: TRBJ1-4; D gene: TRBD1; V gene: TRBV9; CDR3 protein: CASSVDRGRREKLFF; CDR3 DNA: TGTGCCAGCAGCGTAGACAGGGGGAGGAGGGAAAAACTGTTTTTT
clone size: -; J gene: TRBJ2-5; D gene: -; V gene: TRBV7-6; CDR3 protein: CASSPPGYRETQYF; CDR3 DNA: TGTGCCAGCAGCCCACCGGGGTACCGGGAGACCCAGTACTTC
clone size: -; J gene: TRBJ2-3; D gene: TRBD1; V gene: TRBV4-3; CDR3 protein: CASSRTGTGGLDTQYF; CDR3 DNA: TGCGCCAGCAGCCGAACCGGGACAGGGGGTTTAGATACGCAGTATTTT
clone size: -; J gene: TRBJ2-6; D gene: -; V gene: TRBV19; CDR3 protein: CASSIKQGSVSGANVLTF; CDR3 DNA: TGTGCCAGTAGTATAAAGCAGGGATCCGTTTCTGGGGCCAACGTCCTGACTTTC
clone size: once; J gene: TRBJ1-3; D gene: -; V gene: TRBV20-1; CDR3 protein: CSASMEPGNTIYF; CDR3 DNA: TGCAGTGCTAGTATGGAGCCCGGAAACACCATATATTTT
clone size: many; J gene: TRBJ2-7; D gene: -; V gene: TRBV7-9; CDR3 protein: CASSSSHEQYF; CDR3 DNA: TGTGCCAGCTCTTCTAGCCACGAGCAGTACTTC
clone size: -; J gene: TRBJ1-1; D gene: -; V gene: TRBV19; CDR3 protein: CASSIRGDTEAFF; CDR3 DNA: TGTGCCAGTAGTATTAGGGGCGACACTGAAGCTTTCTTT
clone size: -; J gene: TRBJ1-3; D gene: TRBD1; V gene: TRBV3-1/TRBV3-2; CDR3 protein: CASSPRDRVSGNTIYF; CDR3 DNA: TGTGCCAGCAGCCCCCGGGACAGGGTATCTGGAAACACCATATATTTT
clone size: few; J gene: TRBJ2-1; D gene: TRBD2; V gene: TRBV30; CDR3 protein: CAWFRAGVGQFF; CDR3 DNA: TGTGCCTGGTTCCGAGCGGGAGTGGGGCAGTTCTTC
clone size: -; J gene: TRBJ1-2; D gene: TRBD1; V gene: TRBV7-2; CDR3 protein: CASSLSRTGGYGYTF; CDR3 DNA: TGTGCCAGCAGCTTAAGTCGGACAGGGGGCTATGGCTACACCTTC
clone size: -; J gene: TRBJ2-7; D gene: TRBD1; V gene: TRBV10-3; CDR3 protein: CAISGGQTTYEQYF; CDR3 DNA: TGTGCCATCAGTGGGGGACAGACGACCTACGAGCAGTACTTC
clone size: -; J gene: TRBJ2-3; D gene: TRBD2; V gene: TRBV2; CDR3 protein: CASSELASGSDTQYF; CDR3 DNA: TGTGCCAGCAGTGAATTGGCTAGCGGGTCAGATACGCAGTATTTT
clone size: -; J gene: TRBJ1-1; D gene: -; V gene: TRBV12-3/TRBV12-4; CDR3 protein: CASSLYTQAFF; CDR3 DNA: TGTGCCAGCAGTTTATACACCCAAGCTTTCTTT
clone size: -; J gene: TRBJ2-2; D gene: TRBD1; V gene: TRBV19; CDR3 protein: CASSRDSANTGELFF; CDR3 DNA: TGTGCCAGTAGTAGGGACAGCGCGAACACCGGGGAGCTGTTTTTT
clone size: once; J gene: TRBJ1-2; D gene: -; V gene: TRBV11-2; CDR3 protein: CASSLVENNYGYTF; CDR3 DNA: TGTGCCAGCAGCTTAGTTGAGAATAACTATGGCTACACCTTC
clone size: -; J gene: TRBJ2-2; D gene: -; V gene: TRBV7-2; CDR3 protein: CASSLAQGNTGELFF; CDR3 DNA: TGTGCCAGCAGCTTGGCACAGGGGAACACCGGGGAGCTGTTTTTT